This TCR beta chain was sequenced for a study of early T cells in non-severe SARS-CoV-2 infection. Study information: The sequenced material was bulk RNA from unsorted whole blood, and its chains were unpaired. The study's findings and limits: VDJdb-based annotation leaned toward anti-spike CD8 responses and missed private and CD4 specificities.

Tagging with unique molecular identifiers was applied to individual cDNA molecules. TCRdb used MiXCR to reprocess the 5' RACE reads, holding one entry per CDR3 protein. The data show about 64,000 distinct CDR3 sequences, roughly a sixth seen once. As to this clonotype: Its matching antigen is unknown.

Germline V CDR1 and CDR2: SGHAT, FQNNGV. V was pared by 5 bases and J by 3 bases, with 7 bases between. The CDR3 is 13 amino acids. The TCR originated in an adult who was a healthcare worker with PCR-confirmed SARS-CoV-2 infection or an uninfected control (not recorded which). The genes are TRBV11-2 and TRBJ2-2; maybe TRBD2 (5 bases). The sample in question was whole blood, obtained at baseline. Here the CDR3 DNA reads TGTGCCAGCAGCAGGACTGACACCGGGGAGCTGTTTTTT. Protein: CASSRTDTGELFF.